The rows below give T cell receptor beta chains drawn from one sample of a study of early T cells in non-severe SARS-CoV-2 infection. Each CDR3 protein is one row after TCRdb ran MiXCR on the 5' RACE reads. Among about 50,000 distinct CDR3 sequences listed, 11% were seen once. Material: whole blood. The source of these receptors is an adult who was a healthcare worker with PCR-confirmed SARS-CoV-2 infection or an uninfected control (not recorded which). CDR3s include the opening cysteine and the closing phenylalanine or tryptophan. The D gene is left open where the match is weak. Not every row has a clone size; where given, it reads once, few, many or a size class.

>TRBJ2-1|many|.|11|TRBV7-2
CASSLEVGQFF
TGTGCCAGCAGCCTGGAGGTTGGGCAGTTCTTC
>TRBJ2-7|few|.|12|TRBV11-2
CASSVARGEQYF
TGTGCCAGCAGCGTGGCCCGGGGCGAGCAGTACTTC
>TRBJ1-3|.|.|13|TRBV12-3/TRBV12-4
CASSIQSKDTIYF
TGTGCCAGCAGTATACAATCTAAGGACACCATATATTTT
>TRBJ2-7|many|TRBD2|15|TRBV6-2/TRBV6-3
CASREAGGRSYEQYF
TGTGCCAGCAGAGAAGCGGGGGGCCGCTCCTACGAGCAGTACTTC
>TRBJ1-6|many|TRBD1|14|TRBV5-1
CASSRQDRGGPLHF
TGCGCCAGCAGCAGACAGGACAGGGGAGGACCCCTCCACTTT
>TRBJ2-1|many|.|13|TRBV29-1
CSVSPYSYNEQFF
TGCAGCGTAAGCCCATACTCCTACAATGAGCAGTTCTTC
>TRBJ1-6|many|.|16|TRBV20-1
CSAIFGTSGTNSPLHF
TGCAGTGCTATTTTCGGGACCTCGGGAACAAATTCACCCCTCCACTTT
>TRBJ2-6|.|.|13|TRBV2
CASDSAGANVLTF
TGTGCCAGCGACAGCGCAGGGGCCAACGTCCTGACTTTC
>TRBJ2-5|.|.|12|TRBV7-7
CASSQTGGTQYF
TGTGCTAGCAGCCAGACTGGGGGGACCCAGTACTTC
>TRBJ1-1|.|.|13|TRBV10-3
CAISGDQQTEAFF
TGTGCCATCAGCGGGGACCAACAGACTGAAGCTTTCTTT
>TRBJ2-1|many|.|12|TRBV6-2/TRBV6-3
CASNFYAGKQFF
TGTGCCAGCAACTTTTACGCGGGTAAGCAGTTCTTC
>TRBJ2-1|few|.|14|TRBV6-2/TRBV6-3
CASSYETRGNEQFF
TGTGCCAGCAGTTACGAAACCCGGGGGAATGAGCAGTTCTTC
>TRBJ2-2|.|.|15|TRBV9
CASSVAGDDTGELFF
TGTGCCAGCAGCGTAGCGGGGGACGACACCGGGGAGCTGTTTTTT
>TRBJ1-1|many|.|15|TRBV7-9
CASSLVTGLNTEAFF
TGTGCCAGCAGCTTAGTAACAGGGCTGAACACTGAAGCTTTCTTT
>TRBJ1-1|few|.|13|TRBV12-3/TRBV12-4
CASSLSEDTEAFF
TGTGCCAGCAGTTTATCTGAGGACACTGAAGCTTTCTTT
>TRBJ2-3|many|.|16|TRBV10-2
CASSEEPVMRPDTQYF
TGCGCCAGCAGTGAAGAACCCGTTATGCGCCCAGATACGCAGTATTTT
>TRBJ2-2|many|.|10|TRBV6-2/TRBV6-3
CASRAGELFF
TGTGCCAGCAGGGCCGGGGAGCTGTTTTTT
>TRBJ2-1|many|TRBD2|15|TRBV5-1
CASSPGLAVYNEQFF
TGCGCCAGCAGCCCGGGACTAGCGGTTTACAATGAGCAGTTCTTC
>TRBJ1-2|.|.|15|TRBV12-3/TRBV12-4
CASRIRTGPNAGYTF
TGTGCCAGCAGGATTAGGACCGGGCCCAACGCGGGCTACACCTTC
>TRBJ1-1|few|.|13|TRBV6-5
CASSDLAETEAFF
TGTGCCAGCAGTGACCTCGCCGAGACTGAAGCTTTCTTT
>TRBJ1-2|many|.|18|TRBV4-1
CASSQVLRRDNTLYGYTF
TGCGCCAGCAGCCAAGTCCTCCGCCGGGACAATACCCTCTATGGCTACACCTTC
>TRBJ1-1|many|.|14|TRBV12-3/TRBV12-4
CASSLGPLLSEAFF
TGTGCCAGCAGTTTAGGACCGCTACTTTCCGAAGCTTTCTTT